This section outlines one TCR beta chain sequence together with its context. The clone's antigen remains unknown. No per-base quality is available; no much larger clone lies one base away. In total, over 600 healthy bone marrow donors made up the cohort. At the time of sampling, every cohort member was nominally healthy, though immune exposures that went unrecorded were likely present. The donor tested CMV seropositive and was one of the 289 seropositive cohort members. A peripheral blood sample was provided by each donor, and peripheral blood mononuclear cells were used for TCR beta sequencing. Genomic DNA was extracted from the blood cell samples with the Qiagen DNeasy Blood Extraction Kit. Library preparation used the immunoSEQ multiplex PCR assay. For the multiplex PCR, a mixture combining 60 forward primers for TCR Vbeta segments and 13 reverse primers for TCR Jbeta segments was used. Amplification of the CDR3 region of rearranged TCR beta genes was performed with a multiplex PCR assay on genomic DNA. On the Illumina HiSeq System, the amplified TCR beta libraries were sequenced as 87-base-pair reads. Under the source paper's analysis protocol: A later analysis tallied tens of millions of unique TCR beta chains across the 610 or so repertoires, and around 9.9 million of those chains were shared by two or more donors. Raw reads were error-corrected and collapsed into unique sequences by a nearest-neighbor algorithm in which closely related sequences were merged to remove PCR and sequencing errors. To assign V, D and J gene segments, CDR3 sequences were aligned to IMGT reference sequences. Each retained sequence needed at least a six-nucleotide match to both a V gene segment and a J gene segment. Rearrangements were called productive when the CDR3 lacked stop codons and stayed in frame with V and J; all others were non-productive. CDR3 was defined by IMGT convention, running from the second conserved V-encoded cysteine to the conserved J-encoded phenylalanine. The earlier analysis of 587 of the donors excluded sequences that lacked an unambiguous match to a single V gene segment. An earlier analysis of 450 to 650 of the donors called V segments functional above 56.7% productive rearrangements and segregating when the between-donor standard deviation exceeded 5%. A statistical classification framework was developed to diagnose cytomegalovirus status using the catalog of TCR beta chain sequences. In a later analysis, V and J genes were assigned by comparing TCR nucleotide sequences against IMGT/GENE-DB human TR gene sequences. The TCRdist pipeline was used in a later analysis to assign CDR3 sequences and most-parsimonious VDJ recombination scenarios. A later analysis defined each TCR beta chain by its CDR3 amino acid sequence plus V-gene family, and excluded reads lacking a unique V-gene family. In a later analysis, 500 to 650 highly shared, low-generation-probability nucleotide sequences were removed to address suspected cross-contamination and a sequencing artifact. A later analysis calculated a clonal expansion index for each public chain from normalized within-repertoire ranks of inferred template counts. In a later analysis, generation probabilities were computed with a VDJ recombination model fitted to out-of-frame rearrangements, and the resulting probabilities were checked against IGoR. Hypergeometric tests were used in a later analysis to score TCR-TCR, TCR-HLA and TCR-CMV co-occurrence, with a repertoire-size bias correction applied to the TCR pairs. A later analysis estimated false discovery rates by permuting HLA or CMV assignments 20 times. In a later analysis, co-occurring TCRs were grouped with DBSCAN, and TCRdist sequence similarity was added when clustering was performed within HLA-allele-positive subsets. Repertoires with fewer than 30,000 or more than 120,000 public chains, plus five repertoires with anomalous nucleotide sharing, were excluded from co-occurrence clustering. In its TCRdb copy, this immuneACCESS table keeps in-frame sequences only and misses some clones. Where compared with another copy, unresolved V genes explain less than half of these, and the others have no known cause. That table supplies the V and J calls and clone size; D and trimming were determined from the DNA. In all, the sample holds 85,000 to 130,000 clones, and roughly four fifths of those were seen once. Around 6.4% of the sample is in the top ten clones.

The data were obtained in a study of cytomegalovirus exposure and HLA in healthy donors (dated by TCRdb to 2016 to 2017). Turning to the overall study: An earlier analysis of some 600 of the donors reported approximately 280 Gb of sequence data and 117 million unique TCR beta sequences obtained from about 170 million T cells. An early release that covered around 590 HLA-typed donors contained approximately 300 gigabases of sequencing data and tens of millions of unique TCR sequences. Of the 398 genotyped donors, over 70% fell in the genetic ancestry cluster associated with self-reported Caucasian donors. The study was designed to test whether signatures of past pathogen exposure could be identified by cataloging public T cell receptors. The study profiled the T cell repertoires of under 700 subjects by immunosequencing and related them to cytomegalovirus serostatus. Along with the 666-subject first cohort, a separate validation cohort of over 90 different subjects was used. To predict cytomegalovirus infection status, the study brought together high-throughput TCR immunosequencing, statistical association of individual TCRs with disease status, and machine learning. A later analysis re-analyzed previously published TCR beta repertoires from 666 donors and added high-resolution HLA genotyping to study TCR occurrence patterns. Rather than using new phenotypic data, the later analysis identified candidate immune exposures from TCR beta sequences and from how often those sequences occurred across donors. An earlier analysis of around 580 of the donors used high-throughput TCR beta sequencing to judge whether each TCR beta V gene segment behaved as functional or pseudogenic. Donor age, sex, ethnicity and CMV serostatus were collected together with the repertoire data. A later genetic analysis used genome-wide SNP genotypes for about three fifths of the roughly 700 donors, treating that subset as a discovery cohort. All discovery cohort repertoires had been generated on a single sequencing platform. Both class I and class II loci were covered by HLA typing, at four-digit resolution. The number of typed donors differed by locus: 629-630 for A, B, C, DRB1 and DQB1; roughly 510 for DQA1; over 600 for DPA1; and approximately 450 for DPB1. A few DR-DQ haplotypes were treated as single units for association and clustering because of strong linkage in the cohort. On average, approximately 250,000 unique TCR beta nucleotide sequences were sequenced per donor among fewer than 500 genotyped donors of the cohort, with 15% to 20% of those sequences being non-productive. The study at large found these results: A group of highly shared sequence variants was considered likely to be a technical artifact of the sequencing pipeline. The 87-base-pair reads could not distinguish some IMGT-functional V segments, including TRBV6-2 and TRBV6-3, so those segments were excluded. V-gene and J-gene trimming of TCR beta chains was associated with a missense DCLRE1C variant in a later genetic analysis, and the association was replicated in an independent cohort. Because HLA typing was missing for some donors at each locus, association tests included only the typed subset. A later analysis found that TCR association rates varied across HLA loci, with DRB1 alleles showing the most associated TCRs and HLA-C alleles the fewest. Roughly uniform sequencing depth across donors was assumed in presence/absence analyses, although this assumption may not hold. In an earlier analysis of 587 of the donors, most TCR beta V segments appeared in productive rearrangements about 90% or about 30% of the time, broadly matching IMGT annotations. Most TCR sequences were seen in very few donors, while some public TCRs were found in many individuals. In a later analysis, around 17,000 TCR beta sequences were associated with specific HLA alleles at a false discovery rate of 0.05. Immune exposure information for the cohort was limited to CMV serostatus. Most CMV-associated TCR beta chains appeared to be HLA-restricted in a later analysis, and the HLA associations seemed to be driven largely by CMV exposure. When HLA alleles, especially DR and DQ, strongly co-occurred, attributing TCR associations to individual alleles was difficult. In both the original and validation cohorts, the classifier was reported to diagnose cytomegalovirus status with high specificity and sensitivity. This cohort had only TCR beta chains sequenced, and the lack of alpha or paired-chain data limited which features could be detected. A further reported finding was that TCR beta sequences accurately predicted the HLA-A and HLA-B alleles for most subjects in the first cohort. Linkage disequilibrium might explain the correlated functional status among segregating V segments, but an unknown experimental factor could not be ruled out. Three of the identified cytomegalovirus-associated TCR beta chains were confirmed in vitro to be specific for cytomegalovirus antigens. In a later analysis, several top co-occurrence clusters were reported to appear linked to parvovirus B19, influenza, CMV and Epstein-Barr virus. A total of about 150 TCR beta chains were listed by the study as associated with cytomegalovirus. In a later genetic analysis, fewer N-insertions in productive TCRs were reported among donors in an Asian-associated ancestry cluster than the roughly 700-donor mean. Because counts were too low, roughly 17 rarely observed V segments, including chromosome 9 orphons, were left out of the earlier analysis of 500 to 750 of the donors. Compared with equally common non-associated chains, HLA-associated TCR beta chains in a later analysis were more clonally expanded and had lower generation probabilities. It was suggested by the authors that the approach could potentially be generalized to other disease states and immunological phenotypes.

At the junction V is shortened by 6 bases and J by 7 bases, with 21 bases in between. The CDR3 runs 15 residues from the cysteine to the phenylalanine. Left in the record is the CDR3 DNA by itself, 45 bases read in frame from the first base. The germline V gene specifies KGHSH as CDR1 and LQKENI as CDR2. The sequence joins TRBV18 to TRBJ1-2; matching of 5 bases hints at TRBD1 as the D gene. This TCR was sampled from a woman aged 50 to 60 in good health and CMV-seropositive. The sequencing sample was made of PBMCs. The DNA reads TGTGCCAGCTCGGGAGGGACGTCCTACTTAGGTGGCTACACCTTC. This translates into CASSGGTSYLGGYTF.